This T cell receptor (beta chain) was profiled in a study of cytomegalovirus exposure and HLA in healthy donors. 60 Vbeta and 13 Jbeta primers were used in PCR. Produced via immunoSEQ multiplex PCR; TCRdb's table is partial and in-frame only. The sample consists of approximately 160,000 clones, about 65% of them appearing once. V lost 6 bases, J lost 6 bases, and 9 bases lay in between. The V gene's germline CDR1 is SGHRS and CDR2 YFSETQ. The CDR3 covers 11 residues. This clone occurred a few times. The rearrangement uses TRBV5-1 and TRBJ1-2; unclear D gene. The sequenced sample consisted of PBMCs. This receptor was obtained from a woman under 30 in good health and CMV-seropositive. The CDR3 sequence is CASTSENGYTF. Here the CDR3 DNA reads TGCGCCAGCACTTCTGAGAATGGCTACACCTTC.